This TCR beta chain was found in a study of CD8 T cells in ankylosing spondylitis. Whole-study findings and limits: Seven to nine highly homologous variants made up a TCR beta motif that seemed to typify ankylosing spondylitis blood.

TCRdb re-called the 5' RACE reads through MiXCR, storing one row per CDR3 protein. Among 15,000 to 20,000 distinct CDR3 sequences, over 7% were seen once, and the ten largest hold about a third. This clonotype was picked up many times. The antigen is undetermined. The sequence was obtained from a male donor with ankylosing spondylitis or in good health (not recorded which). Source material: blood.

CDR3 DNA: TGTGCCAGCAGCAATTCAGGGGGGACGAAGGAAAAACTGTTTTTT. This codes for CASSNSGGTKEKLFF. The chain carries TRBV28 and TRBJ1-4, with 7 bases that match TRBD1. The CDR3 is 15 amino acids. CDR1 is MDHEN and CDR2 is SYDVKM in the germline V gene. The trim removed 6 bases at V and 8 bases at J, leaving 12 bases unmatched.